This T cell receptor beta chain was documented in a study of cytomegalovirus exposure and HLA in healthy donors. The CDR3 sequence is 15 residues long. Germline V gene data show CDR1 as KGHSH and CDR2 as LQKENI. Trimming took 0 bases from V and 6 from J, leaving 12 bases between them. The PCR ran on 60 Vbeta and 13 Jbeta primers. Some clones are missing from TCRdb's copy, which holds only in-frame ones; the method was immunoSEQ multiplex PCR. The sample holds around 210,000 clones, approximately 78% seen once. The chain combines TRBV18 with TRBJ1-5; D remains ambiguous. The clonotype comes from a woman between 35 and 50 years old in good health and CMV-seronegative. The material sequenced was PBMCs. The CDR3 here is CASSPPAPAGQPQHF. The CDR3 DNA is TGTGCCAGCTCACCACCGGCCCCAGCGGGTCAGCCCCAGCATTTT.